This record looks at one T cell receptor (beta chain) sequence and its context. In the authors' methods: Scientists estimated how many nucleated cells there were by amplifying reference gene primers. Profiling relied on immunoSEQ multiplex PCR, and the TCRdb table lists in-frame clones only, not all of them. Clonal size and the V and J genes are those of that table, whereas D and trimming came from the DNA. This table has about 220,000 clones, about 80% appearing once. This entry comes from a study of blood T cell repertoires in COVID-19. Study overall: Some COVID-19 samples were acute and others convalescent; all came from the United States, Italy and Spain. The cDNA or gDNA used as material had been derived from T cells, B-cell-depleted T cells, or PBMCs.

Germline assignment: CDR1 SEHNR and CDR2 FQNEAQ (reference sequence). V was clipped by 1 base and J by 5 bases; unmatched bases: 10. CDR3 length: 16 residues. The genes are TRBV7-9 and TRBJ2-5; 7 bases fit TRBD2. The TCR sequence derives from a woman under 40 who had recovered from COVID-19. Sequenced input: peripheral blood. The DNA of the CDR3 is TGTGCCAGCAGCTTAGTGGGCGGGAGCGTCGGTGAGACCCAGTACTTC. It encodes CASSLVGGSVGETQYF.